This T cell receptor (beta chain) came from a study of cytomegalovirus exposure and HLA in healthy donors. CDR1 is SGHVS, CDR2 FQNEAQ, per germline. This CDR3 comprises 14 residues. Each donor was healthy, and each was a bone marrow donor. Points on this clone: Sequence at one end of the junction differs from germline and may be a read error.

Primers included in the PCR were 60 Vbeta and 13 Jbeta primers. Profiling relied on immunoSEQ multiplex PCR, and the TCRdb table lists in-frame clones only, not all of them. The repertoire holds some 150,000 clones, with about 73% as singletons. V and J are TRBV7-8 and TRBJ1-2; D remains unclear. The source of this sequence is a middle-aged man in good health and CMV-seropositive. Specimen: PBMCs. The CDR3 loop is CACSSGWVGNDYTF. CDR3 DNA sequence: TGTGCCTGCAGCTCGGGATGGGTGGGTAACGACTACACCTTC. Looking up the rest from reference TRBV7-8 and TRBJ1-2 gives the full variable domain: GAGVSQSPRYKVAKRGQDVALRCDPISGHVSLFWYQQALGQGPEFLTYFQNEAQLDKSGLPSDRFFAERPEGSVSTLKIQRTQQEDSAVYLCACSSGWVGNDYTFGSGTRLTVV.